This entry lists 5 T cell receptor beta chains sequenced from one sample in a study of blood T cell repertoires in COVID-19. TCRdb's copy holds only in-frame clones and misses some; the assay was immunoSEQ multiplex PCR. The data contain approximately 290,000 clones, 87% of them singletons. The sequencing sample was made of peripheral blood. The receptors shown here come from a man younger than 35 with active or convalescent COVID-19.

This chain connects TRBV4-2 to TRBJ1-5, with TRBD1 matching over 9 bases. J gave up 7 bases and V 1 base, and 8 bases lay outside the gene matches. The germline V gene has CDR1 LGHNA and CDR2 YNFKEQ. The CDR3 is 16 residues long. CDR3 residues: CASSQVPGQGSQPQHF. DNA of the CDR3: TGTGCCAGCAGCCAAGTCCCGGGACAGGGATCCCAGCCCCAGCATTTT.

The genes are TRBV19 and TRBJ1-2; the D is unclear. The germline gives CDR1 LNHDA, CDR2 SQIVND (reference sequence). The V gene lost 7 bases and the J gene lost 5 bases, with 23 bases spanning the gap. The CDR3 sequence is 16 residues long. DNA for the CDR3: TGTGCCAGTAAGACTCGGAACACGGACTCAAGTTATGGCTACACCTTC. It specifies CASKTRNTDSSYGYTF.

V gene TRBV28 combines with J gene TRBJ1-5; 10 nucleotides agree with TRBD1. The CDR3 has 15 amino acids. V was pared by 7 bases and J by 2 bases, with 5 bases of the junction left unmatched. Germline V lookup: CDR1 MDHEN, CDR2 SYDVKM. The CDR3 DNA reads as TGTGCCAGCAAGACAGGGGGCCTGGGCAATCAGCCCCAGCATTTT. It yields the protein CASKTGGLGNQPQHF.

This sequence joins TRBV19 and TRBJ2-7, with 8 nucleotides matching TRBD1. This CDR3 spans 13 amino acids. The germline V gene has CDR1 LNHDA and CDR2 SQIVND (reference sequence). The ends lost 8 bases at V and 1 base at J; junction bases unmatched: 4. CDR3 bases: TGTGCCAGTGAAGGGACAGGATCCTACGAGCAGTACTTC. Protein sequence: CASEGTGSYEQYF. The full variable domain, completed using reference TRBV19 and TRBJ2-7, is DGGITQSPKYLFRKEGQNVTLSCEQNLNHDAMYWYRQDPGQGLRLIYYSQIVNDFQKGDIAEGYSVSREKKESFPLTVTSAQKNPTAFYLCASEGTGSYEQYFGPGTRLTVT.

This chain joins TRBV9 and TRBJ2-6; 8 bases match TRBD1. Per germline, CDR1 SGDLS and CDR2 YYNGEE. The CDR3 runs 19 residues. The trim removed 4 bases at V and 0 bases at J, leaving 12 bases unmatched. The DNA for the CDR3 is TGTGCCAGCAGCCCTACACTGACAGGGGCGACCTCTGGGGCCAACGTCCTGACTTTC. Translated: CASSPTLTGATSGANVLTF.